The 12 T cell receptor beta chains in this list originate from one sample, sequenced in a study of T-cell memory formation after mild COVID-19 (dated by TCRdb to the early 2020s). Libraries were constructed by 5' RACE. Instrument on record: Illumina NovaSeq 6000. TCRdb trimmed the raw reads at Q25, called clones with MiXCR and kept productive beta chains. CDR3 protein sequences are deduplicated, and each keeps its most common genes and DNA. Counted in this sample were 25,000 to 30,000 distinct CDR3 sequences; 15% to 20% of them appeared once. Roughly 1.3% of the sample lies in the top ten. What was sequenced was PBMCs or a T cell subset sorted from them (not recorded which). The receptors originated from an adult who had mild COVID-19 (a few samples of this study predate the infection). The sample titles of this study are shuffled in the database, so cell type and time point are left out.

This clonotype was observed many times. The J gene is TRBJ1-1, the V gene TRBV7-8; no reliable D call. V lost 5 bases, J lost 0 bases, and 19 bases lay in between. Germline V gene data show CDR1 as SGHVS and CDR2 as FQNEAQ. This CDR3 has 17 residues. This CDR3 is CASSPGEGGHMNTEAFF. The CDR3 bases are TGTGCCAGCAGCCCCGGAGAGGGAGGCCACATGAACACTGAAGCTTTCTTT.

V usage is TRBV6-2 or TRBV6-3 and J usage is TRBJ2-7, with D perhaps TRBD2 (6 bases). Germline values: CDR1 MNHEY, CDR2 SVGEGT. V was pared by 6 bases and J by 3 bases, with 12 bases between. The CDR3 consists of 13 residues. CDR3 amino acids: CASSPRGYYEQYF. In DNA, the CDR3 is TGTGCCAGCAGCCCACGGGGGTACTACGAGCAGTACTTC.

This clonotype was detected many times. The rearrangement joins TRBV12-3 or TRBV12-4 to TRBJ2-2, with D possibly matching TRBD2 (5 bases). This CDR3 comprises 13 residues. Deletions cut 7 bases from V and 6 bases from J, with 12 bases between. The CDR3 DNA reads as TGTGCCAGCACTCCACTGCGGGCCGGGGAGCTGTTTTTT. Translation: CASTPLRAGELFF.

This chain joins TRBV19 and TRBJ2-2, with 16 bases fitting TRBD2. This CDR3 comprises 16 residues. CDR1 and CDR2 from the germline V gene are LNHDA and SQIVND (reference sequence). J was trimmed by 6 bases and V by 8 bases; bases with no gene match: 6. Written as DNA, the CDR3 is TGTGCCAGTTCCCCGGGGACTAGCGGGAGGGCCGGGGAGCTGTTTTTT. Amino acid sequence: CASSPGTSGRAGELFF.

This clonotype has at least ten counts. The V call is TRBV6-5, the J call TRBJ1-6, with D unclear. The V and J ends lost 7 bases and 8 bases respectively, with 12 bases between them. CDR1 is MNHEY, CDR2 SVGAGI, per germline. The CDR3 is made up of 13 amino acids. The CDR3 sequence is CASNFRADSPLHF. The DNA of the CDR3 is TGTGCCAGCAACTTTCGCGCGGATTCACCCCTCCACTTT.

On this clonotype itself: Without the conserved terminal phenylalanine or tryptophan, this CDR3 likely stems from a read error. This chain links TRBV7-9 with TRBJ2-7, with D perhaps matching TRBD1 (5 bases). V lost 1 base, J lost 4 bases, and 11 bases lay in between. CDR3 length: 14 residues. The germline gives CDR1 SEHNR, CDR2 FQNEAQ (reference sequence). CDR3 protein: CASSLGPGRYEQYL. The CDR3 DNA reads TGTGCCAGCAGCTTAGGCCCAGGGCGTTACGAGCAGTACTTA.

This clonotype appeared many times. The chain is built from TRBV7-9 and TRBJ1-4, with 8 bases that match TRBD1. The CDR3 sequence is 15 residues long. V was pared by 5 bases and J by 5 bases, with 7 bases of the junction left unmatched. Per the germline V gene, CDR1 is SEHNR and CDR2 is FQNEAQ (reference sequence). This CDR3 reads CASSPQTGANEKLFF. The DNA of the CDR3 is TGTGCCAGCAGCCCCCAGACAGGGGCGAATGAAAAACTGTTTTTT.

There are many counts of this clonotype. The chain links TRBV30 to TRBJ1-6, with D hard to call. CDR3 length: 14 residues. In germline, CDR1 is GTSNPN, CDR2 SVGIG (reference sequence). V lost 4 bases and J 2 bases, leaving 9 bases between the germline ends. CDR3 in DNA: TGTGCCTGGACCGCAGCCGCCTATAATTCACCCCTCCACTTT. Translating gives CAWTAAAYNSPLHF.

This clonotype was picked up many times. V is TRBV20-1 and J is TRBJ2-4, with 11 bases fitting TRBD2. This CDR3 is 20 amino acids long. V lost 2 bases, J lost 5 bases, and 20 bases stayed unmatched. Germline CDR1 is DFQATT and CDR2 is SNEGSKA (reference sequence). The chain's CDR3 is CSARPFSGRAGSRLQNIQYF. The CDR3 bases are TGCAGTGCTAGACCTTTTAGCGGGAGGGCCGGATCAAGGTTGCAAAACATTCAGTACTTC.

This clonotype has at least ten counts. This chain uses TRBV12-3 or TRBV12-4 with TRBJ2-1; TRBD2 aligns across 8 bases. The CDR3 contains 14 residues. The V gene end was trimmed by 6 bases and the J gene end by 10 bases; junction bases not matched to a gene: 11. In nucleotides, the CDR3 is TGTGCCAGCAGCCCCAGCGGGGGATTCAGGGAGCAGTTCTTC. Residues: CASSPSGGFREQFF.

This clonotype was observed many times. The rearrangement joins TRBV19 to TRBJ2-5; TRBD2 matches at 12 bases. There are 15 residues in the CDR3. Germline V gene sequence: CDR1 LNHDA, CDR2 SQIVND (reference sequence). V trimming: 3 bases; J trimming: 5 bases; junction bases outside the gene matches: 4. The CDR3 loop is CASSMTSGSGETQYF. In DNA, the CDR3 is TGTGCCAGTAGTATGACTAGCGGGAGTGGTGAGACCCAGTACTTC. Using reference TRBV19 and TRBJ2-5 for the parts outside the CDR3, the full variable domain is DGGITQSPKYLFRKEGQNVTLSCEQNLNHDAMYWYRQDPGQGLRLIYYSQIVNDFQKGDIAEGYSVSREKKESFPLTVTSAQKNPTAFYLCASSMTSGSGETQYFGPGTRLLVL.

As regards this clonotype: The germline gene is not matched at one end of the junction; a read error may be the cause. The CDR3 region has the DNA TGTGCCAGCAGCTTGCGGCAGGGGATAAATGAGCAGTTATTC. Translating it yields CASSLRQGINEQLF. The rearrangement joins TRBV5-6 to TRBJ2-1, with D perhaps matching TRBD1 (6 bases). The CDR3 is 14 residues long. Germline-derived CDR1 and CDR2 are SGHDT and YYEEEE.